One T cell receptor (beta chain) is described in this entry. Its antigen is unidentified. Germline assignment: CDR1 MDHEN and CDR2 SYDVKM. V shed 1 base and J shed 0 bases, with 12 bases lying between them. This CDR3 is built from 16 residues. Time point: cycle 4 day 1 (C4D1), after 5 to 7 weeks of nivolumab. Each of the patients experienced relapse following autologous stem cell transplantation, and their brentuximab vedotin exposure differed. The record originates from a study of PD-1 blockade in classical Hodgkin lymphoma. General study points: Exclusion applied to patients who initiated nivolumab less than 1 year following ASCT.

Method: immunoSEQ multiplex PCR; TCRdb's copy keeps in-frame clones and lacks some. The table records more than 20,000 clones, around 84% of them present only once. The chain has TRBV28 and TRBJ1-1; no definite D call. This TCR derives from a human donor with classical Hodgkin lymphoma. Sequences were derived from peripheral blood mononuclear cells (PBMCs), sampled before the fourth cycle of nivolumab. The CDR3 spells CASSLFKIILNTEAFF. The CDR3 DNA is TGTGCCAGCAGTTTATTCAAGATAATCCTGAACACTGAAGCTTTCTTT.